Described below is a single TCR beta chain sequence and its context. This clonotype was counted at least ten times. Its antigen remains undetermined. Nothing much larger sits one base from this clone, and base qualities are not available. These reads were obtained on an Illumina HiSeq 1500. TCRdb reran the public reads through fastp at Q25 and MiXCR, keeping productive beta chains. CDR3 protein duplicates are merged, each entry listing the most common genes and DNA. The sample table shows over 250,000 distinct CDR3 sequences, and more than 20% are seen once. The ten largest account for approximately 15% of the sample. The data derive from a study of T cell repertoires in cytomegalovirus infection (dated by TCRdb to about 2019). About the investigation overall: The HLA type of each donor mattered for the analysis, because public TCR beta signatures pointed to carriage of CMV infection along with the matching HLA type. What the authors observed across the whole study: In both this cohort and an independent cohort of over 350 donors, the cumulative frequency of public TCR beta family members distinguished carriers of CMV infection plus the relevant HLA type. The ex vivo response was dominated by HLA-C-restricted CMV-specific TCR beta clonotypes, and the single most frequent clonotype in two of eight donors was supplied by these HLA-C-restricted clonotypes.

V is cut back by 2 bases and J by 3 bases, with 5 bases in the junction unmatched. There are 17 amino acids in the CDR3, from cysteine to phenylalanine inclusive. The retained sequence is limited to the CDR3, 51 bases, with the frame set at the first base. The germline V gene sets CDR1 to SGHTA and CDR2 to FQGNSA. The TCR sequence derives from a human donor in good health (CMV status not recorded). Some clones in this sample may be carry-over from other donors' samples. The sequence links TRBV7-2 to TRBJ2-2, and 11 junction bases match TRBD1. Sequenced: PBMCs. CDR3 region: CASSLLPGQGDTGELFF. The bases are TGTGCCAGCAGCTTACTACCGGGACAGGGGGACACCGGGGAGCTGTTTTTT.